This T cell receptor beta chain appears in the sequencing data of a study of molecular identifiers for immune sequencing clone quantification. Concerning this clonotype: What it binds is unknown. A read error is possible here, since a much larger clone lies one base away.

From germline, CDR1 is SGDLS and CDR2 YYNGEE. CDR3 length equals 13 residues. Between the trimmed V and J ends, which lost 0 bases and 4 bases, there was a span of 6 bases. Points from the study as a whole: Over 97% of effector molecules, but under 1% in naive cells, were held by clones with more than 20 RNA copies. Should identical TCR molecules share a barcode, the sizes of highly expanded clones could be underestimated.

One entry per CDR3 protein results from TCRdb running MiXCR on the PCR reads. This repertoire shows over 300,000 distinct CDR3 sequences, roughly 23% found once; its top ten account for 0.74%. The clonotype comes from a human donor in good health. Some libraries in this study had Jurkat cell RNA spiked in. This chain joins TRBV9 and TRBJ2-3; weak D call: TRBD2 (5 bases). Input material: naive CD8+ T cells from blood, with Jurkat cell RNA spiked in. As to subset: FACS-sorted CD8+CD4-CCR7+CD45RA+ naive T cells. The CDR3: CASSVERSDTQYF. The CDR3 nucleotides read TGTGCCAGCAGCGTAGAGCGGTCAGATACGCAGTATTTT.